These 26 T cell receptor beta chains originate from one sample sequenced in a study of cytomegalovirus exposure and HLA in healthy donors. The PCR had 60 Vbeta and 13 Jbeta primers. TCRdb's table, derived via immunoSEQ multiplex PCR, lists solely in-frame clones and lacks some. The table records roughly 100,000 clones, around 82% of them present only once. The sequencing input was PBMCs. The receptors derive from a woman in her 40s in good health and CMV-seronegative.

The V call is TRBV7-8, the J call TRBJ2-3; 13 bases match TRBD2. J gave up 2 bases and V 4 bases, and 3 bases lay outside the gene matches. The CDR3 contains 16 residues. CDR1 is SGHVS and CDR2 is FQNEAQ in the germline V gene. CDR3 protein: CASSSGLAGLTDTQYF. CDR3 coding DNA: TGTGCCAGCAGCTCGGGACTAGCGGGGCTCACAGATACGCAGTATTTT.

The gene calls are TRBV6-5 and TRBJ1-2; 9 bases are shared with TRBD1. The CDR3 covers 16 residues. Germline CDR1 is MNHEY and CDR2 is SVGAGI. Trimming at V came to 2 bases and at J to 5 bases, leaving 9 bases not matched to a gene. CDR3 DNA sequence: TGTGCCAGCAGTTACCCTTCCACAGGGGGCAGGTATGGCTACACCTTC. Residues: CASSYPSTGGRYGYTF.

The chain couples TRBV18 to TRBJ2-3, with 7 bases identical to TRBD2. Trimming cost V 2 bases and J 2 bases; bases outside gene matches: 4. Per germline, CDR1 KGHSH and CDR2 LQKENI. The CDR3 has 15 amino acids. CDR3 in amino acids: CASSPGRVLTDTQYF. The CDR3, as DNA: TGTGCCAGCTCACCAGGGAGGGTCCTCACAGATACGCAGTATTTT.

On this clone itself: A read error may account for a junction end that differs from germline. The chain couples TRBV7-9 to TRBJ2-6; 12 positions agree with TRBD2. The CDR3 has 19 residues. Germline CDR1 is SEHNR and CDR2 is FQNEAQ (reference sequence). The CDR3 DNA reads as TGTTCCAGCAGCCTAGGGACTAGCGGGCTCATATCTGGGGCCAACGTCCTGACTTTC. Translation: CSSSLGTSGLISGANVLTF. The whole variable domain, filled in from reference TRBV7-9 and TRBJ2-6, reads DTGVSQNPRHKITKRGQNVTFRCDPISEHNRLYWYRQTLGQGPEFLTYFQNEAQLEKSRLLSDRFSAERPKGSFSTLEIQRTEQGDSAMYLCSSSLGTSGLISGANVLTFGAGSRLTVL.

The genes are TRBV19 and TRBJ1-3; tentatively, D is TRBD1 (6 bases). Trimming took off 5 bases at V and 4 bases at J, with 15 bases between the two ends. The CDR3 runs 15 residues. Per the germline V gene, CDR1 is LNHDA and CDR2 is SQIVND (reference sequence). CDR3 sequence (DNA): TGTGCCAGTAGTCCCTCGACAGGTAACGGAAACACCATATATTTT. Its translation: CASSPSTGNGNTIYF.

The chain links TRBV29-1 to TRBJ2-7, with D uncertain. Germline CDR1 SQVTM, CDR2 ANQGSEA. Trimming removed 5 bases at V and 6 bases at J, with 14 bases between. The CDR3 extends over 12 amino acids. The CDR3 spells CSVSDPPGEQYF. CDR3 nucleotides: TGCAGCGTTTCGGATCCTCCGGGCGAGCAGTACTTC.

Points on this clone: Germline and junction disagree at one end, which may indicate a read error. The DNA for the CDR3 is TGTGCTAGCAGCTCCCAGGGGACAGATACGCAGTATTTT. Translated: CASSSQGTDTQYF. The chain has TRBV7-7 and TRBJ2-3, with a weak D call TRBD1 (6 bases). CDR3 size: 13 residues. CDR1 is SSHAT and CDR2 is FNYEAQ in the germline V gene (reference sequence). Full variable domain (missing parts from reference TRBV7-7 and TRBJ2-3): GAGVSQSPRYKVTKRGQDVTLRCDPISSHATLYWYQQALGQGPEFLTYFNYEAQPDKSGLPSDRFSAERPEGSISTLTIQRTEQRDSAMYRCASSSQGTDTQYFGPGTRLTVL.

The chain employs TRBV4-1 and TRBJ2-1, with TRBD2 identical over 7 bases. Germline V gene lookup returns CDR1 MGHRA and CDR2 YSYEKL. The CDR3 is made up of 19 amino acids. The V and J ends lost 5 bases and 6 bases, in that order; junction bases with no gene match: 22. CDR3 in DNA: TGCGCCAGCAGCTCTGGGCGTTTTGCGGGAGCCAACCCCACCAATGAGCAGTTCTTC. It specifies CASSSGRFAGANPTNEQFF.

The chain uses TRBV27 and TRBJ2-7; 8 nucleotides match TRBD2. V shed 3 bases and J 2 bases; nucleotides not matched to a gene: 9. The CDR3 runs 16 residues. From germline, CDR1 is MNHEY and CDR2 SMNVEV (reference sequence). DNA for the CDR3: TGTGCCAGCAGTTTGCGGACAACTAGCGGAACCTACGAGCAGTACTTC. It yields the protein CASSLRTTSGTYEQYF.

V usage is TRBV28 and J usage is TRBJ1-2; 7 bases align to TRBD1. The CDR3 runs 14 residues. The V and J ends lost 8 bases and 4 bases, in that order; junction bases with no gene match: 10. Germline CDR1 MDHEN, CDR2 SYDVKM. The CDR3 reads CASQGQTIVYGYTF. CDR3 DNA: TGTGCCAGCCAGGGACAGACGATAGTCTATGGCTACACCTTC.

The V and J genes are TRBV10-3 and TRBJ2-1; D gene ambiguous. The CDR3 sequence is 11 residues long. The V and J ends lost 6 bases and 7 bases respectively, with 7 bases between them. Germline V gene lookup returns CDR1 ENHRY and CDR2 SYGVKD. CDR3 in DNA: TGTGCCATCAGCGGTCGGAATGAGCAGTTCTTC. Translated: CAISGRNEQFF.

CDR3 sequence (DNA): TGTGCCAGCAGCAATTACTACGAGCAGTACTTC. The encoded protein is CASSNYYEQYF. The chain links TRBV5-4 to TRBJ2-7; the D is unclear. Looked up from germline, CDR1 is SGHNT and CDR2 is YYREEE (reference sequence). The CDR3 runs 11 residues. Trimming left V 4 bases short and J 3 bases short, with 5 bases between.

The J gene is TRBJ2-5, the V gene TRBV19; 10 positions match TRBD1. Trimming removed 9 bases from V and 1 base from J; junction bases left unmatched: 8. Per the germline V gene, CDR1 is LNHDA and CDR2 is SQIVND (reference sequence). The CDR3 runs to 15 residues. The CDR3: CASGGGTGVQETQYF. In DNA form, the CDR3 reads TGTGCCAGCGGGGGGGGGACAGGGGTCCAAGAGACCCAGTACTTC.

The genes are TRBV10-1 and TRBJ1-2; D is uncertain. CDR1 and CDR2 from the germline V gene are WNHNN and SYGVQD (reference sequence). This CDR3 region has 13 residues. V was pared by 2 bases and J by 3 bases, with 7 bases between. The CDR3 DNA reads TGCGCCAGCAGTGAGGAGGCAGACTATGGCTACACCTTC. Translation gives CASSEEADYGYTF.

This chain links TRBV11-3 with TRBJ2-5, with D perhaps matching TRBD1 (5 bases). CDR1 is SGHNT and CDR2 is YENEEA in the germline V gene. CDR3 length equals 15 residues. V lost 5 bases, J lost 4 bases, and 17 bases lay in between. This chain's CDR3 is CASSPGGQNGETQYF. The CDR3 nucleotides are TGTGCCAGCAGCCCAGGCGGACAAAACGGAGAGACCCAGTACTTC.

This clone was recorded a few times. This sequence joins TRBV5-4 and TRBJ2-3, with D possibly being TRBD2 (6 bases). Trimming removed 6 bases at V and 2 bases at J, with 16 bases between. CDR3 size: 15 residues. Germline V gene data show CDR1 as SGHNT and CDR2 as YYREEE (reference sequence). The CDR3 is CASTPPGLYTDTQYF. CDR3 DNA: TGTGCCAGCACCCCCCCGGGACTTTACACAGATACGCAGTATTTT. Supplemented by reference TRBV5-4 and TRBJ2-3, the full variable domain reads ETGVTQSPTHLIKTRGQQVTLRCSSQSGHNTVSWYQQALGQGPQFIFQYYREEENGRGNFPPRFSGLQFPNYSSELNVNALELDDSALYLCASTPPGLYTDTQYFGPGTRLTVL.

The chain employs TRBV5-1 and TRBJ2-3; D might be TRBD1 (6 bases). The ends were cut back, 0 bases at V and 7 bases at J, with 12 bases in the middle. The CDR3 runs to 14 residues. CDR1 and CDR2 from the germline V gene are SGHRS and YFSETQ. Here the CDR3 DNA reads TGCGCCAGCAGCTTGGACAGGGAGTTACATACGCAGTATTTT. Its protein is CASSLDRELHTQYF.

The rearrangement uses TRBV9 and TRBJ1-1; tentatively, D is TRBD1 (6 bases). With 7 bases removed from V and 1 base from J, the gap between germline ends came to 23 bases. From germline, CDR1 is SGDLS and CDR2 YYNGEE. This CDR3 has 17 residues. CDR3 coding DNA: TGTGCCAGCGGTGAAAGGGAGAGGGGGATTTGGAACACTGAAGCTTTCTTT. Residues: CASGERERGIWNTEAFF. The full variable domain, its missing parts supplied by reference TRBV9 and TRBJ1-1, is DSGVTQTPKHLITATGQRVTLRCSPRSGDLSVYWYQQSLDQGLQFLIQYYNGEERAKGNILERFSAQQFPDLHSELNLSSLELGDSALYFCASGERERGIWNTEAFFGQGTRLTVV.

The chain links TRBV6-5 to TRBJ2-2; 8 bases line up with TRBD1. Germline V gives CDR1 MNHEY, CDR2 SVGAGI. This CDR3 region has 15 residues. V lost 5 bases to trimming and J lost 1 base; unmatched junction nucleotides: 3. The CDR3 bases are TGTGCCAGCAGTCCGGGACAGGTGAACACCGGGGAGCTGTTTTTT. Amino acids: CASSPGQVNTGELFF.

The gene calls are TRBV5-8 and TRBJ1-2; D not certain. Germline CDR1 is SGHTS and CDR2 is YDEGEE. This CDR3 has 13 residues. Trimming took off 2 bases at V and 4 bases at J, with 9 bases between the two ends. CDR3 in amino acids: CASSFTVAYGYTF. In nucleotides, the CDR3 is TGTGCCAGCAGCTTCACGGTCGCCTATGGCTACACCTTC.

The J gene is TRBJ2-3, the V gene TRBV29-1, with 7 bases fitting TRBD2. V lost 5 bases to trimming and J lost 0 bases; unmatched junction nucleotides: 5. The CDR3 consists of 14 residues. Germline V CDR1 and CDR2: SQVTM, ANQGSEA. CDR3 amino acids: CSVKERDSTDTQYF. The CDR3 DNA reads TGCAGCGTTAAGGAGCGGGACAGCACAGATACGCAGTATTTT.

V and J are TRBV11-2 and TRBJ2-7; D unclear. The CDR3 length is 12 residues. The V end lost 5 bases, the J end lost 4 bases, and 9 bases lay between the germline ends. Germline V gene sequence: CDR1 SGHAT, CDR2 FQNNGV. The CDR3 is CASSISIYEQYF. DNA of the CDR3: TGTGCCAGCAGCATTAGTATTTACGAGCAGTACTTC.

The J gene is TRBJ2-1, the V gene TRBV11-3, with 8 bases that match TRBD2. The CDR3 consists of 14 residues. CDR1 and CDR2 from the germline V gene are SGHNT and YENEEA. Losses at the gene ends were 3 bases for V and 4 bases for J; bases not matched to a gene: 2. In DNA, the CDR3 is TGTGCCAGCAGCTTGAGCGGGGGTTACAATGAGCAGTTCTTC. Its translation: CASSLSGGYNEQFF.

The chain links TRBV7-9 to TRBJ2-5; TRBD2 agrees at 8 bases. Trimming at V came to 5 bases and at J to 1 base, leaving 9 bases not matched to a gene. Germline CDR1 SEHNR, CDR2 FQNEAQ (reference sequence). This CDR3 has 16 amino acids. The CDR3 spells CASSPRGGSRQETQYF. The CDR3 bases are TGTGCCAGCAGCCCTCGGGGGGGGTCACGCCAAGAGACCCAGTACTTC.

This clone was seen only a few times. The chain carries TRBV7-8 and TRBJ2-2, with D tentatively TRBD1 (6 bases). The CDR3 extends over 13 amino acids. The germline CDR1 and CDR2 sequences are SGHVS and FQNEAQ. The germline V and J ends were trimmed by 2 bases and 5 bases, with 6 bases remaining between them. The CDR3 sequence is CASSLRGTGELFF. CDR3 bases: TGTGCCAGCAGCTTAAGGGGGACCGGGGAGCTGTTTTTT.

In this sample, this clone turned up a few times. V usage is TRBV19 and J usage is TRBJ2-7, with D possibly being TRBD1 (6 bases). V shed 5 bases and J shed 5 bases, with 16 bases lying between them. The CDR3 is 14 amino acids. The germline CDR1 and CDR2 sequences are LNHDA and SQIVND (reference sequence). The CDR3 region is CASSLQGRLDEQYF. CDR3 bases: TGTGCCAGTAGTTTACAGGGTCGGCTAGACGAGCAGTACTTC. Drawing the rest from reference TRBV19 and TRBJ2-7, the complete variable domain is DGGITQSPKYLFRKEGQNVTLSCEQNLNHDAMYWYRQDPGQGLRLIYYSQIVNDFQKGDIAEGYSVSREKKESFPLTVTSAQKNPTAFYLCASSLQGRLDEQYFGPGTRLTVT.